This TCR beta chain was retrieved from a study of human T cells and chemical hapten exposure. Study as a whole: Patients got weekly scalp diphenylcyclopropenone doses over the approximately 23-week study. Small volume differences among pooled libraries mainly caused per-sample TCR yield variation.

As for time point: patch test 3, about 24 weeks after DPC sensitization. Treatment in this sample: therapeutic diphenylcyclopropenone sensitization with weekly scalp DPC. MiXCR, run by TCRdb on the RACE reads, gives a single entry per CDR3 protein. The sample lists about 160,000 distinct CDR3 sequences, about 30% occurring once. This CDR3 comprises 14 residues. The V gene end was trimmed by 8 bases and the J gene end by 3 bases; junction bases not matched to a gene: 7. Germline V gene lookup returns CDR1 SGHRS and CDR2 YFSETQ. This sequence originates from a woman aged 18-29 years with alopecia areata. Some clones in this sample may be carry-over from other donors' samples. The chain has TRBV5-1 and TRBJ2-2; 7 nucleotides agree with TRBD1. The sequenced sample was whole blood, obtained in connection with sensitization to the hapten diphenylcyclopropenone (DPC). The CDR3 DNA reads as TGCGCCAGTGGTCGGCAGGGGGACACCGGGGAGCTGTTTTTT. This codes for CASGRQGDTGELFF.